The source of this T cell receptor (beta chain) is a study of T cell responses to AZD1222 COVID-19 vaccine (dated by TCRdb to the early 2020s). The study in broad terms: TCR sequencing was performed for roughly 240 trial participants, of whom around 200 were given two doses of AZD1222 and some 26 were given two doses of MenACWY control vaccine. Trial participants were enrolled into age subgroups of 18-55, 56-69 and 70-plus years, which contained roughly 140, 27 and 60 TCR-sequenced participants, respectively.

Sample time point, as interpreted from the label and publication: about 28 days (+/-7) after the second vaccine dose. AZD1222 recipients with second doses at about 4 weeks or about 12 weeks were pooled, because spike-specific TCR depth and breadth did not differ between schedules. Samples from vaccinated people were obtained from the UK trials COV001 and COV002, which included a single-blind randomized controlled phase 2/3 trial of AZD1222 (ChAdOx1 nCoV-19) in healthy adults. For TCRbeta chain sequencing, PBMC samples from trial participants were taken at day 0 and at day 28 after the second dose. General findings and caveats noted by the study authors: Conclusions about previously exposed vaccinees are limited, since just 5 or 6 AZD1222 recipients were seropositive for SARS-CoV-2 at baseline. Spike-specific TCR breadth and depth rose significantly after two AZD1222 doses compared with day 0 and with MenACWY recipients. Vaccine-associated CD4 TCRs spanned the whole spike protein, with dominant responses in regions 160-218 and 743-854. No day 14 peak-response samples were available, so repertoires were characterized only after the peak T cell response. Reportedly, close to half of the unique spike-specific TCRs recognized epitopes lying outside the regions that are mutated in the B.1.351 and B.1.1.7 variants. Most participants were white British and females outnumbered males, and the authors suggested that clonal diversity may have been underestimated. In the small 56-69-year group, the increase in depth fell short of significance, most likely because of low power.

The CDR3 regions of human TCRbeta chains were analyzed by immunosequencing. Per the original workflow: Repertoire TCRs were matched against a reference library of SARS-CoV-2-specific TCRs generated with the MIRA antigen-specificity platform. Breadth was defined as the fraction of unique TCRs that were SARS-CoV-2-associated. Depth was defined as the fraction of total T cells that were SARS-CoV-2-associated. Each spike-specific TCR was assigned to its reactive spike region and to a CD4 or CD8 class using the MIRA data. Log10-transformed breadth and depth values were compared by one-way ANOVA with Sidak's multiple comparisons tests. The immuneACCESS repertoire file appears here via TCRdb, limited to in-frame rearrangements. These files lack a portion of the clones; in checked studies, under half of the deficit traces to unresolved V genes, and the cause of the others is not known. V, J and clone size derive from that table, while D and trimming were established from the DNA sequence. The sample table holds approximately 110,000 clones, of which 75% to 90% were seen once. Around 4.4% of the sample comes from the top ten.

Concerning this clone itself: Its antigen remains unidentified. Base qualities are not provided; no much larger clone lies one nucleotide away.

This TCR came from an adult who received the AZD1222 COVID-19 vaccine. This specimen consisted of peripheral blood, obtained 28 days after the second AZD1222 dose.

The nucleotide sequence reads TGTGCCAGTTCCCCGCAAGGGACCACTGAAGCTTTCTTT. This is translated as CASSPQGTTEAFF. Recombination joined TRBV19 with TRBJ1-1; possibly the D gene is TRBD1, per 5 matching bases. The germline V gene (reference sequence) yields LNHDA for CDR1 and SQIVND for CDR2. The CDR3 measures 13 amino acids from cysteine to phenylalanine. Solely the CDR3 DNA is kept, with 39 bases framed from the first base. Cut back by 8 bases and 4 bases, the V and J ends lie 14 bases apart.